The rows below give T cell receptor beta chains drawn from one sample of a study of T cell responses to AZD1222 COVID-19 vaccine. Here immunoSEQ multiplex PCR was the method, and the copy in TCRdb shows in-frame clones only, minus some. The sample includes about 55,000 clones, approximately 90% of them seen just once. The material sequenced was peripheral blood, taken on day 0 of AZD1222 vaccination. All receptors come from an adult in good health. Both conserved end residues are part of each CDR3. A D gene is named only where the DNA matches it firmly. Only part of the rows carry a size: once, few, many, or a class if the clone is expanded.

size,D,V,J,CDR3,DNA
NA,NA,TRBV27,TRBJ1-5,CASSLSFSRGLTHF,TGTGCCAGCAGTTTATCGTTCAGCCGGGGACTTACACATTTT
NA,NA,TRBV28,TRBJ1-5,CASSFPPTENQPQHF,TGTGCCAGCAGTTTTCCCCCGACAGAGAATCAGCCCCAGCATTTT
NA,NA,TRBV3-1/TRBV3-2,TRBJ2-1,CASSQDGSSYNEQFF,TGTGCCAGCAGCCAAGACGGTAGCTCCTACAATGAGCAGTTCTTC
few,NA,TRBV24-1,TRBJ1-2,CATGGHQPRGYTF,TGTGCCACAGGGGGGCACCAACCACGGGGCTACACCTTC
NA,TRBD1,TRBV14,TRBJ1-2,CASSRTGGPLHRLNYGYTF,TGTGCCAGCAGCCGGACAGGGGGACCTCTCCACCGCCTTAACTATGGCTACACCTTC
NA,NA,TRBV7-2,TRBJ1-5,CASSLVLSNQPQHF,TGTGCCAGCAGCTTAGTACTGAGCAATCAGCCCCAGCATTTT
NA,NA,TRBV6-5,TRBJ1-2,CASRPPPGGGYTF,TGTGCCAGCAGACCCCCGCCGGGGGGGGGCTACACCTTC
NA,TRBD1,TRBV24-1,TRBJ1-5,CATSEIDRGHHQPQHF,TGTGCCACCAGTGAAATCGACAGGGGGCATCATCAGCCCCAGCATTTT
NA,NA,TRBV6-1,TRBJ1-3,CASSEAVPGNTIYF,TGTGCCAGCAGTGAAGCCGTCCCGGGAAACACCATATATTTT
NA,TRBD1,TRBV18,TRBJ1-1,CASSPGGRTEAFF,TGTGCCAGCTCTCCAGGGGGCCGGACTGAAGCTTTCTTT
NA,NA,TRBV4-2,TRBJ2-7,CASSQDRGPREQYF,TGTGCCAGCAGCCAAGATCGAGGACCTAGGGAGCAGTACTTC
NA,TRBD1,TRBV5-1,TRBJ1-2,CASSEQGDYGYTF,TGCGCCAGCAGCGAGCAGGGGGACTATGGCTACACCTTC
NA,NA,TRBV6-5,TRBJ2-7,CASSFNREFEQYF,TGTGCCAGCAGTTTCAACCGGGAGTTCGAGCAGTACTTC
few,NA,TRBV3-1/TRBV3-2,TRBJ2-7,CASSQNRDMTYEQYF,TGTGCCAGCAGCCAAAATAGAGACATGACCTACGAGCAGTACTTC
NA,TRBD1,TRBV4-1,TRBJ1-6,CASSPSSGTGDASPLHF,TGCGCCAGCAGCCCCTCCTCCGGGACAGGGGATGCCTCACCCCTCCACTTT
NA,NA,TRBV6-6,TRBJ1-3,CASASSGNTIYF,TGTGCCAGTGCGAGCTCTGGAAACACCATATATTTT
NA,TRBD2,TRBV5-1,TRBJ2-2,CASSRGGTGELFF,TGCGCCAGCAGCCGGGGGGGCACCGGGGAGCTGTTTTTT
NA,NA,TRBV5-1,TRBJ2-7,CASSLANRGSGMYEQYF,TGCGCCAGCAGCTTGGCGAACCGAGGGAGCGGTATGTACGAGCAGTACTTC
NA,NA,TRBV5-1,TRBJ1-4,CASSFAPGSLRENEKLFF,TGCGCCAGCAGCTTTGCACCAGGGAGCCTCCGGGAAAATGAAAAACTGTTTTTT
once,NA,TRBV3-1/TRBV3-2,TRBJ1-1,CASSQGQVNTEAFF,TGTGCCAGCAGCCAAGGACAGGTGAACACTGAAGCTTTCTTT
few,NA,TRBV6-5,TRBJ1-2,CASSRDSNYGYTF,TGTGCCAGCAGTCGAGACTCTAACTATGGCTACACCTTC
NA,NA,TRBV29-1,TRBJ2-1,CSVATIDSPIEFF,TGCAGCGTTGCGACCATAGACAGCCCCATCGAGTTCTTC
NA,TRBD2,TRBV3-1/TRBV3-2,TRBJ2-3,CASSQVPSGGGTDTQYF,TGTGCCAGCAGCCAAGTCCCGAGCGGGGGGGGGACAGATACGCAGTATTTT
NA,NA,TRBV5-1,TRBJ1-5,CASSLGQGGQPQHF,TGCGCCAGCAGCTTGGGCCAGGGTGGTCAGCCCCAGCATTTT
NA,TRBD2,TRBV29-1,TRBJ2-6,CSVRGAGANVLTF,TGCAGCGTTCGGGGGGCTGGGGCCAACGTCCTGACTTTC
NA,NA,TRBV28,TRBJ2-7,CASREGAYEQYF,TGTGCCAGCCGAGAGGGGGCCTACGAGCAGTACTTC
NA,TRBD1,TRBV19,TRBJ1-1,CASSSDRANTEAFF,TGTGCCAGTAGTAGCGACAGGGCGAACACTGAAGCTTTCTTT
NA,NA,TRBV4-2,TRBJ2-7,CASSQDVEGPLLYF,TGTGCCAGCAGCCAAGATGTGGAGGGACCCTTGTTGTACTTC
NA,NA,TRBV6-5,TRBJ1-1,CASSYSGTSLEAFF,TGTGCCAGCAGTTACTCCGGGACTTCCCTTGAAGCTTTCTTT
NA,NA,TRBV28,TRBJ2-1,CAHVSTGSNEQFF,TGTGCTCACGTGAGTACAGGGTCCAATGAGCAGTTCTTC
NA,TRBD1,TRBV5-1,TRBJ1-3,CASSPDGQDGNTIYF,TGCGCCAGCAGCCCGGATGGACAGGACGGAAACACCATATATTTT
NA,NA,TRBV10-1,TRBJ1-1,CASSGTVDMRNTEAFF,TGCGCCAGCAGTGGAACCGTAGACATGAGGAACACTGAAGCTTTCTTT
NA,NA,TRBV7-8,TRBJ2-3,CASSLTRQPGARTDTQYF,TGTGCCAGCAGCTTGACCAGACAGCCAGGGGCCCGCACAGATACGCAGTATTTT
few,NA,TRBV6-5,TRBJ1-6,CASSPRPYNSPLHF,TGTGCCAGCAGCCCCAGGCCCTATAATTCACCCCTCCACTTT
few,NA,TRBV7-2,TRBJ1-3,CASSLSMAGANTIYF,TGTGCCAGCAGCTTAAGCATGGCAGGTGCAAACACCATATATTTT
once,NA,TRBV6-2/TRBV6-3,TRBJ1-1,CASSLTGGGLNTEAFF,TGTGCCAGCAGCCTCACAGGTGGAGGACTCAACACTGAAGCTTTCTTT
NA,TRBD1,TRBV5-4,TRBJ1-1,CASTLGQGNTEAFF,TGTGCCAGCACCCTGGGACAGGGGAACACTGAAGCTTTCTTT
NA,NA,TRBV5-4,TRBJ2-7,CASSPGDYEQYF,TGTGCCAGCAGCCCGGGGGATTACGAGCAGTACTTC
NA,NA,TRBV19,TRBJ2-1,CSTGYNEQFF,TGCTCCACGGGGTACAATGAGCAGTTCTTC
NA,NA,TRBV5-6,TRBJ1-3,CASSLASGNTIYF,TGTGCCAGCAGCTTGGCCTCTGGAAACACCATATATTTT
NA,NA,TRBV28,TRBJ1-4,CASSLSGARRTNEKLFF,TGTGCCAGCAGTTTATCGGGGGCCAGGAGAACTAATGAAAAACTGTTTTTT
few,NA,TRBV5-6,TRBJ2-7,CASSLGSGFPEQYF,TGTGCCAGCAGCTTGGGTTCAGGCTTTCCCGAGCAGTACTTC
NA,NA,TRBV12-3/TRBV12-4,TRBJ1-4,CASSLAGYEKLFF,TGTGCCAGCAGCCTCGCAGGGTATGAAAAACTGTTTTTT
few,TRBD1,TRBV7-6,TRBJ1-1,CASSRAGGRAFF,TGTGCCAGCAGCCGCGCAGGGGGTAGAGCTTTCTTT
NA,NA,TRBV18,TRBJ1-2,CASSPGHVANYGYTF,TGTGCCAGCTCACCCGGACACGTAGCTAACTATGGCTACACCTTC
NA,TRBD1,TRBV28,TRBJ2-7,CASSITGTGLAHEQYF,TGTGCCAGCAGTATCACCGGGACAGGGCTTGCCCACGAGCAGTACTTC
NA,NA,TRBV5-1,TRBJ1-6,CASSLGDINSPLHF,TGCGCCAGCAGCTTGGGAGACATCAATTCACCCCTCCACTTT
NA,NA,TRBV27,TRBJ1-1,CASSPVGSNTEAFF,TGTGCCAGCAGTCCCGTTGGTTCGAACACTGAAGCTTTCTTT
NA,TRBD1,TRBV4-1,TRBJ2-7,CASSRSGTGRPYEQYF,TGCGCCAGCAGTCGCTCCGGGACAGGGAGGCCCTACGAGCAGTACTTC
NA,TRBD1,TRBV6-5,TRBJ1-1,CASRLTGDTEAFF,TGTGCCAGCAGATTGACAGGGGACACTGAAGCTTTCTTT
NA,NA,TRBV19,TRBJ1-6,CASSDSTPGASSPLHF,TGTGCCAGTAGTGACTCCACCCCGGGGGCGAGTTCACCCCTCCACTTT
once,NA,TRBV12-2,TRBJ1-6,CASRRTGGSPLHF,TGTGCAAGTCGCCGTACGGGAGGGTCACCCCTCCACTTT
NA,TRBD1,TRBV28,TRBJ1-2,CASSPVGQAYGYTF,TGTGCCAGCAGTCCCGTCGGACAGGCCTATGGCTACACCTTC
NA,NA,TRBV7-9,TRBJ2-7,CASSSDYEQYF,TGTGCCAGCAGCTCAGACTACGAGCAGTACTTC
NA,TRBD1,TRBV7-8,TRBJ2-6,CVSIGQGNSGANVLTF,TGTGTCAGCATCGGACAGGGCAACTCTGGGGCCAACGTCCTGACTTTC
NA,TRBD2,TRBV24-1,TRBJ2-5,CATSVLAGGRETQYF,TGTGCCACCAGCGTCTTAGCGGGGGGGCGGGAGACCCAGTACTTC
NA,TRBD2,TRBV11-2,TRBJ2-2,CASSLGAQAGGHTGELFF,TGTGCCAGCAGCTTAGGTGCCCAAGCGGGGGGGCACACCGGGGAGCTGTTTTTT
NA,TRBD1,TRBV4-1,TRBJ1-1,CASSRRDREHLTGTEAFF,TGCGCCAGCAGCCGTCGGGACAGGGAACATCTCACGGGGACTGAAGCTTTCTTT
NA,NA,TRBV4-2,TRBJ2-7,CASSQVGTTYEQYF,TGTGCCAGCAGCCAAGTGGGCACAACCTACGAGCAGTACTTC
NA,NA,TRBV6-5,TRBJ1-2,CASSYDRNYGYTF,TGTGCCAGCAGTTACGACAGGAACTATGGCTACACCTTC